This TCR beta chain emerged from a study of radiotherapy plus CTLA-4 blockade in lung cancer. Measured with immunoSEQ multiplex PCR; TCRdb has only the in-frame clones, and not every one. The data show 71,000 or so clones, about 88% seen once. V gave up 0 bases and J gave up 6 bases; unmatched junction bases: 5. In germline, CDR1 is SGHRS, CDR2 YFSETQ. The CDR3 length is 15 residues. The chain couples TRBV5-1 to TRBJ2-3; 9 bases align to TRBD1. The clonotype comes from a human donor with non-small cell lung cancer who had stable disease on radiotherapy plus ipilimumab. The specimen was peripheral blood, collected from a patient treated with radiotherapy plus ipilimumab. CDR3 in amino acids: CASSLDGQGSDTQYF. CDR3 nucleotides: TGCGCCAGCAGCTTGGATGGACAGGGGTCGGATACGCAGTATTTT.